The T cell receptor (beta chain) under discussion was sequenced for a study of Graves' ophthalmopathy and Graves' hyperthyroidism (dated by TCRdb to 2017 to 2018). About the full investigation: Peripheral blood was collected at initial diagnosis, before any treatment. The study used TCR beta repertoire signatures to distinguish Graves' ophthalmopathy from Graves' hyperthyroidism and to predict progression to ophthalmopathy. In total, some 140 blood samples were TCR-sequenced: around 42 ophthalmopathy, under 80 hyperthyroidism and 17 hyperthyroidism-to-ophthalmopathy patients. To explore V-J signatures that separate ophthalmopathy from hyperthyroidism, a discovery set of around 97 patients was enrolled, consisting of 40 to 45 with ophthalmopathy and around 60 with stable hyperthyroidism. An independent validation cohort was composed of some 19 hyperthyroidism patients and about 17 patients who later progressed from hyperthyroidism to ophthalmopathy. T-cell repertoires of thyroid tissue and blood were compared in more than 5 hyperthyroidism patients. After sampling, hyperthyroidism patients received methimazole starting at 30 mg daily, and ophthalmopathy patients received high-dose intravenous methylprednisolone.

Patients with ophthalmopathy had moderately to severely active disease, with a Clinical Activity Score of 3 or more, a NOSPECS grade of 4 or more, and a disease duration of less than 3 months. Patients were excluded if they had other autoimmune diseases, uncontrolled infections, pregnancy or lactation. Diagnosis was based on clinical symptoms, serum thyroxine, TRAb, thyroid ultrasound and orbital computed tomography. PBMCs were isolated from 8 to 10 ml of fresh peripheral blood by Ficoll-Paque density gradient centrifugation. Total RNA was extracted with Trizol reagent and quality-checked on an Agilent 2100 Bioanalyzer. General findings and caveats noted by the study authors: No statistical method was used to predetermine the sample size, and group allocation was not hidden from the investigators. Most expanded thyroid clonotypes with frequency above 0.001 were also detected in blood, suggesting blood repertoires may reflect the thyroid immune response. The 13-signature model separated ophthalmopathy from stable hyperthyroidism with 85% to 90% sensitivity and about 81% specificity in cross-validation, and 80%/75% in the test set. In validation, the model predicted ophthalmopathy progression with more than 55% sensitivity and 72.22% specificity; roughly eleven predicted patients were CT-confirmed with GO in a median of approximately 6.5 months.

The CDR3 numbers 14 residues from cysteine through phenylalanine. The read is trimmed to its CDR3 DNA, 42 bases read in frame from base 1. CDR1 and CDR2 (SGHAT, FQNNGV) derive from the germline V gene. V is pared back by 10 bases and J by 3 bases, with 15 bases lying between the germline termini. TCR beta CDR3 regions were amplified from RNA transcripts for repertoire sequencing. The first round was an RT-PCR using HTBI primers with the Qiagen OneStep RT-PCR kit, and this first round was followed by a second-round multiplex PCR, then size selection and purification. Sequencing of the libraries was carried out on an Illumina HiSeq2000 in paired-end mode with 100 bp reads. The study's own analysis went as follows. SOAPnuke was used for read processing, and reads with adapters, uncalled bases, a mean Phred below 15, or no exact constant-primer or identifier match were discarded. COPE v1.2.5 was used to merge the high-quality paired reads. Unique nucleotide sequences were defined as clonotypes and aligned to IMGT TRB V, D and J references using MiTCR v1.1. Only V-J combinations with frequency above 0.0001 were analysed, covering 99.2% of repertoires. A TCR clonal expansion and chaos score per V-J combination was defined as the ratio of F50 clonal expansion to chaos observed in the TCRdist matrix. Welch's t-statistics and random forest were used to reduce the features to approximately 13 V-J combinations, which were then used as input to a naive Bayes classifier. The similarity between thyroid and blood repertoires was quantified using the Morisita-Horn index. TCRdb cleaned the public reads at Q25 with fastp, built clones with MiXCR and kept in-frame beta chains. Rows with one shared CDR3 protein collapse into an entry with the most common genes and DNA. For this entry, the V and J calls and clone size follow TCRdb and not the study's own pipeline. Recorded for this sample are hundreds of thousands of distinct CDR3 sequences; 40% of them occurred a single time. 44% of the sample rests with the top ten.

This clonotype has a handful of counts. The target of this receptor is not known. Qualities for individual bases were not recorded, and no much larger clone is one base off. Sequencing was done on a sample of peripheral blood. The receptor chain draws on TRBV11-2 and TRBJ2-2; TRBD1 is a weak D gene call, 5 bases matching. The clonotype was recovered from an adult man with Graves' ophthalmopathy. The DNA sequence is TGTGCCATAAACCCAGGGTATGACACCGGGGAGCTGTTTTTT. Translation gives CAINPGYDTGELFF.